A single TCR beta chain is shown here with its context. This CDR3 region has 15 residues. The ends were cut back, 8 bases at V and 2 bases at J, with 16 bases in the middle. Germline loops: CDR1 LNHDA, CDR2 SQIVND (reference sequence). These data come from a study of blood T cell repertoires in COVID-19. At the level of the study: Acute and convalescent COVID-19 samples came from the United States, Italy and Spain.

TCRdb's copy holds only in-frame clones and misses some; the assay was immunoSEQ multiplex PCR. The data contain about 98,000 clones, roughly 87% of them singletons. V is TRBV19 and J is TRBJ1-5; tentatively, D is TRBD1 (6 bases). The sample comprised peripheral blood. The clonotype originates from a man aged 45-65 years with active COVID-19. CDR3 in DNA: TGTGCCAGTGGGGGAACAGGGTTAGGCAATCAGCCCCAGCATTTT. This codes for CASGGTGLGNQPQHF. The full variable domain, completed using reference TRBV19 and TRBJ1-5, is DGGITQSPKYLFRKEGQNVTLSCEQNLNHDAMYWYRQDPGQGLRLIYYSQIVNDFQKGDIAEGYSVSREKKESFPLTVTSAQKNPTAFYLCASGGTGLGNQPQHFGDGTRLSIL.